The source of this T cell receptor beta chain is a study of control samples from healthy donors and cancer patients. TCRdb keeps only in-frame clones here, not all; method: immunoSEQ multiplex PCR. Of 50,000 to 55,000 clones in the sample, about 90% were seen once. The CDR3 sequence is 12 residues long. In germline, CDR1 is SGHKS, CDR2 YYEKEE (reference sequence). Trimming pared 4 bases from V and 8 bases from J, leaving 9 bases between. The V and J genes are TRBV5-5 and TRBJ1-4; a weak D match, TRBD1 (6 bases). The TCR originated in a man aged 60-69 years with head and neck cancer. Sequencing used PBMCs. CDR3 amino acids: CASSPGGEKLFF. The CDR3 DNA reads TGTGCCAGCAGCCCCGGGGGCGAAAAACTGTTTTTT.